The sequence of this T cell receptor beta chain was determined in a study of blood T cell repertoires in COVID-19. Study details: COVID-19 samples from acute and convalescent phases originated in the United States, Italy and Spain. Sources were T cells, B-cell-depleted T cells, or PBMCs; the material itself was cDNA or gDNA.

Methods used by the authors: Amplification of reference gene primers provided the estimated nucleated cell counts. TCRdb keeps only in-frame clones here, not all; method: immunoSEQ multiplex PCR. V, J and clone size reflect that table, while D and trimming were determined from the DNA. The sample has about 170,000 clones; roughly 85% are singletons. This sequence was found in an elderly woman with active or convalescent COVID-19. Sequenced: peripheral blood.

For the CDR3, the DNA is TGCGCCAGCAGCTTGGGGACAGGGGTTGGTTCACCCCTCCACTTT. Encoded protein: CASSLGTGVGSPLHF. The genes are TRBV5-1 and TRBJ1-6; TRBD1 aligns across 9 bases. Unmatched junction bases numbered 4, after V lost 0 bases and J lost 9 bases. Germline loops: CDR1 SGHRS, CDR2 YFSETQ. The CDR3 length is 15 residues.